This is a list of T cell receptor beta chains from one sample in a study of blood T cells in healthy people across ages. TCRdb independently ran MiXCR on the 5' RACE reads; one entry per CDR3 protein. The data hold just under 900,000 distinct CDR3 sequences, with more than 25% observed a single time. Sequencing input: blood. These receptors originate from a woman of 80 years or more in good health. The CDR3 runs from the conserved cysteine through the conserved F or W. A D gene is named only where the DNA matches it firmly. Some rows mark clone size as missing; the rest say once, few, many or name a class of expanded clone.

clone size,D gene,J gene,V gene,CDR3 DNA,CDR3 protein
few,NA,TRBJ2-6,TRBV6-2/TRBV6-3,TGTGCCGGCAGATGGAGAGCAACGACTGGCTGGGCCAACGTCCTGACTTTC,CAGRWRATTGWANVLTF
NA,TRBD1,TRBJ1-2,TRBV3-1,TGTGCCAGCAGCCAAGGTACAGGGGGTAGGAACTATGGCTACACCTTC,CASSQGTGGRNYGYTF
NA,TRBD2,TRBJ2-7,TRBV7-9,TGTGCCAGCAGCTTTGTGGGGGAGGGTCTGTCCGACGAGCAGTACTTC,CASSFVGEGLSDEQYF
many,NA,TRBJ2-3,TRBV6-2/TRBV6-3,TGTGCCAGCACCTACTCTGATACGCAGTATTTT,CASTYSDTQYF
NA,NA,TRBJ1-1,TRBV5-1,TGCGCCAGCAGCTTGGATGGGGGGCGTGTTGAAGCTTTCTTT,CASSLDGGRVEAFF
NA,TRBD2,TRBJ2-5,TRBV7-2,TGTGCCAGCAGCTTAGAACTAGCGGGGGGTGATCATGAGACCCAGTACTTC,CASSLELAGGDHETQYF
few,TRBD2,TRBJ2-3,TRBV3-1,TGTGCCAGCAGCCTCAGGACTAGCGGGGGGGCCTTAGATACGCAGTATTTT,CASSLRTSGGALDTQYF
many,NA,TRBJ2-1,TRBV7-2,TGTGCCAGCAGCCGGGACTCGCCTCTTAGTGAGCAGTTCTTC,CASSRDSPLSEQFF
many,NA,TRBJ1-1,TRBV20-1,TGCAGTGCTAGAAAACAGCAGATACAAGCTTTCTTT,CSARKQQIQAFF
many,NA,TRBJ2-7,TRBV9,TGTGCCAGCAGCGAAGGGCAGGGGACCAGGACCGCCGAGCAGTACTTC,CASSEGQGTRTAEQYF
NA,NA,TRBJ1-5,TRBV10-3,TGTGCCATCAGTGAGTCCGGGACAAGGGGTAGCAATCAGCCCCAGCATTTT,CAISESGTRGSNQPQHF
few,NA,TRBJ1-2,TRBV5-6,TGTGCCAGCAGGAGGGCAGAGGGTAACTATGGCTACACCTTC,CASRRAEGNYGYTF
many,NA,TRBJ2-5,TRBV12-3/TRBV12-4,TGTGCCAGCAGTTTTTACGTCAGGGAACAAGAGACCCAGTACTTC,CASSFYVREQETQYF
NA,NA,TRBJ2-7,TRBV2,TGTGCCAGCAGTATGGCGTCCTACGAGCAGTACTTC,CASSMASYEQYF
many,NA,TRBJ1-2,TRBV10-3,TGTGCCATCAGTGAGTCGAACAGTCCGACGGCCGGCTACACCTTC,CAISESNSPTAGYTF
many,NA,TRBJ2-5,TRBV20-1,TGCAGTGCTAGCAGCGGCAGGGATGTGAAAGAGACCCAGTACTTC,CSASSGRDVKETQYF
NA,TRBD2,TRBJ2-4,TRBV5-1,TGCGCCAGCAGCCCACCCTTACTAGCGGGAGGTAAAAACATTCAGTACTTC,CASSPPLLAGGKNIQYF
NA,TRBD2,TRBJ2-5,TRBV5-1,TGCGCCAGCAGCTTGAGAGCGGGGAGAGAAGAGACCCAGTACTTC,CASSLRAGREETQYF
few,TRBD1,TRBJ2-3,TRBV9,TGTGCCAGCAGCGTAGGACAGGGGAAAAACACAGATACGCAGTATTTT,CASSVGQGKNTDTQYF
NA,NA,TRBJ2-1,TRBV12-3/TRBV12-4,TGTGCCAGCAGTTTAGGTCTCGCTAGCGCCCCACAGGGTGAGCAGTTCTTC,CASSLGLASAPQGEQFF
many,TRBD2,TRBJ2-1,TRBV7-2,TGTGCCAGCAGCCCGTTGGGGGGGTTCATGCAGTTCTTC,CASSPLGGFMQFF
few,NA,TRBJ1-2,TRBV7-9,TGTGCCAGCAGCGTCTATGGCTACACCTTC,CASSVYGYTF
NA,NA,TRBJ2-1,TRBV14,TGTGCCAGCAGCCAAATTCAAGGGGGTGTCAATGAGCAGTTCTTC,CASSQIQGGVNEQFF
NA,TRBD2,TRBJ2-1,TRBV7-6,TGTGCCAGCAGCTTATCGACTAGCGGGGCGGGCGGGGAGCAGTTCTTC,CASSLSTSGAGGEQFF
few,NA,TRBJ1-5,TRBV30,TGTGCCTGGAGTGGAGGTAGGCGTCAGCCCCAGCATTTT,CAWSGGRRQPQHF
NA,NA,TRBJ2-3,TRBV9,TGTGCCAGCAGCGTAGGCAGGGGCGCCGGCACAGATACGCAGTATTTT,CASSVGRGAGTDTQYF
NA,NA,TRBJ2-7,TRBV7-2,TGTGCCAGCAGCTCGGAGACTACAGCCTACGAGCAGTACTTC,CASSSETTAYEQYF
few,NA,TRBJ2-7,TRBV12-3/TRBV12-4,TGTGCCAGCAGTTTGGGGGCGGAATACCCGAGCTCCTACAATGAGCAGTACTTC,CASSLGAEYPSSYNEQYF
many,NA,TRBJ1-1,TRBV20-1,TGCAGTGCTCAAGGGGGGGCCCTTGAAGCTTTCTTT,CSAQGGALEAFF
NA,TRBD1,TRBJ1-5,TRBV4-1,TGCGCCAGCAGCCAAGGACAGGGGAAGATCAATCAGCCCCGGCATTTT,CASSQGQGKINQPRHF
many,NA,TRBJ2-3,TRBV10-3,TGTGCCATCAGTGATAGTAGGCTGGCGGGGAGCACAGATACGCAGTATTTT,CAISDSRLAGSTDTQYF
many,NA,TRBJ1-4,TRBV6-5,TGTGCCAGCAGCCCGAGTTTCGGGACGGCTGAAAAACTGTTTTTT,CASSPSFGTAEKLFF
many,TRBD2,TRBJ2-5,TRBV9,TGTGCCAGCAGCCTAGGGACTAGCGGGGTTCAAGAGACCCAGTACTTC,CASSLGTSGVQETQYF
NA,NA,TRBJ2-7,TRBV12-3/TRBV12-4,TGTGCCAGCAGTTCAAGGAGAGTAAGAGATTACGAGCAGTACTTC,CASSSRRVRDYEQYF
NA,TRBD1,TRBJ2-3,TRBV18,TGTGCCAGCTCAACCCGGGACAGCGACACAGATGCGCAGTATTTT,CASSTRDSDTDAQYF
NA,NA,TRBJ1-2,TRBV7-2,TGTGCCAGCAGCTCCGATCCGACCTATGGGGATGGCTACACCTTC,CASSSDPTYGDGYTF
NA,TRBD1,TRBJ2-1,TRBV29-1,TGCAGCGTTGTCGTTGGGACAGGGAGTGAGCAGTTCTTC,CSVVVGTGSEQFF
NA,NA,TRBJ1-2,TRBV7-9,TGTGCCAGCAGCTCAGGGGCTATATATGGCTACACCTTC,CASSSGAIYGYTF
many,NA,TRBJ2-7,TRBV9,TGTGCCAGCAGCGTAGAACAGGGAGCCTACGAGCAGTACTTC,CASSVEQGAYEQYF
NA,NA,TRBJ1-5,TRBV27,TGTGCCAGCAGTCTTCATTTCCCGGGGCAGGGAATACATCAGCCCCAGCATTTT,CASSLHFPGQGIHQPQHF
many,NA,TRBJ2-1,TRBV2,TGTGCCAGCGGAGGGGAATCGGAGCTGAATGAGCAGTTCTTC,CASGGESELNEQFF
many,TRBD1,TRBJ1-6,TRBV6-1,TGTGCCAGCACCCCCACCGGGACAGGGACTTATAATTCACCCCTCCACTTT,CASTPTGTGTYNSPLHF
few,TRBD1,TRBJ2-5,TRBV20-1,TGCAGTGCCCCACAGGGGGAGCACGGTGAGCAGTACTTC,CSAPQGEHGEQYF
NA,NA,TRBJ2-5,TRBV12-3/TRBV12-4,TGTGCCAGCAGTGATCACCAAGAGACCCAGTACTTC,CASSDHQETQYF
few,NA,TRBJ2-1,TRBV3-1,TGTGCCAGCAGCCATTCTTCGGGGAACAATGAGCAGTTCTTC,CASSHSSGNNEQFF
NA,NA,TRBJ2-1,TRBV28,TGTGCCAGCGGGGGCGGGGGACGCCACGAGCAGTTCTTC,CASGGGGRHEQFF
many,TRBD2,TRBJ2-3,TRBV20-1,TGCAGTGCCCCCCTGGGGGGGTCTAGCACAGATACGCAGTATTTT,CSAPLGGSSTDTQYF
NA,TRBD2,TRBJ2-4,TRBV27,TGTGCCAGCAGTCTCCGACTAGCGGGGGGAGGCAATGAGCAGTACTTC,CASSLRLAGGGNEQYF